This TCR beta chain was obtained from a study of cytomegalovirus exposure and HLA in healthy donors. Study results and caveats: In a later analysis, parvovirus B19, influenza, CMV and Epstein-Barr virus appeared linked to several top co-occurrence clusters.

The CDR3 totals 13 residues. The J segment lost 6 bases and the V segment lost 5 bases, leaving 1 base of the junction unmatched. Germline CDR1 SGHVS, CDR2 FNYEAQ. PCR used 60 Vbeta primers and 13 Jbeta primers. Measured with immunoSEQ multiplex PCR; TCRdb has only the in-frame clones, and not every one. Among about 150,000 clones listed, roughly 79% were seen once. As to this clone: Its target is unknown.

The sample consisted of PBMCs. This clonotype was obtained from a man aged 18-30 years in good health and CMV-seronegative. The gene calls are TRBV7-6 and TRBJ2-2; 9 bases are shared with TRBD1. The CDR3 is CASSRTGAGELFF. In nucleotides, the CDR3 is TGTGCCAGCAGCCGGACAGGGGCCGGGGAGCTGTTTTTT.